One sample yielded the 17 T cell receptor beta chains listed below, sequenced in a study of T cell changes during pregnancy in multiple sclerosis. The table came from immunoSEQ multiplex PCR; TCRdb's copy has only in-frame clones and leaves some out. The sample shows roughly 50,000 clones, almost 95% of them seen only once. Here the sequenced sample was CD4+ T cells from peripheral blood mononuclear cells, taken in the third trimester of pregnancy. Receptors were obtained from a female donor with multiple sclerosis, enrolled in a pregnancy study.

The CDR3 is CASSIRARETQYF. The CDR3 nucleotides read TGTGCCAGTAGTATCAGGGCCCGTGAGACCCAGTACTTC. The J gene is TRBJ2-5, the V gene TRBV19, with D tentatively TRBD1 (5 bases). Germline V gives CDR1 LNHDA, CDR2 SQIVND (reference sequence). CDR3 size: 13 residues. The V gene lost 3 bases and the J gene lost 5 bases, with 10 bases spanning the gap.

J is TRBJ2-5 and V is TRBV27; tentative D call: TRBD1 (5 bases). The V and J ends lost 5 bases and 5 bases respectively, with 18 bases between them. The CDR3 runs 15 residues. Per germline, CDR1 MNHEY and CDR2 SMNVEV (reference sequence). CDR3 in DNA: TGTGCCAGCAGTGAATCCGGCAGGGCCACGGAGACCCAGTACTTC. Translating it yields CASSESGRATETQYF.

The chain couples TRBV4-2 to TRBJ1-2, with 8 bases aligning to TRBD1. The CDR3 has 15 amino acids. The germline V gene has CDR1 LGHNA and CDR2 YNFKEQ. V was pared by 6 bases and J by 8 bases, with 14 bases of the junction left unmatched. The CDR3 sequence: CASSRTGPTLEGYTF. CDR3 sequence (DNA): TGTGCCAGCAGTCGGACAGGGCCCACACTCGAGGGCTACACCTTC.

The CDR3 region has the DNA TGTGCCACTTCGGGACTGAGCTCCTACGAGCAGTACTTC. Protein sequence: CATSGLSSYEQYF. The chain uses TRBV6-6 and TRBJ2-7, with a possible D match to TRBD2 (6 bases). The germline V gene has CDR1 MNHNY and CDR2 SVGAGI (reference sequence). There are 13 residues in the CDR3. Trimming took 10 bases from V and 0 from J, leaving 13 bases between them.

The chain couples TRBV6-5 to TRBJ1-4; D perhaps matches TRBD1 (5 bases). Trimming took 5 bases from V and 8 from J, leaving 15 bases between them. The germline V gene has CDR1 MNHEY and CDR2 SVGAGI. The CDR3 is made up of 14 amino acids. CDR3 nucleotide sequence: TGTGCCAGCAGTCAGGGTTACGGCGAGGAAAAACTGTTTTTT. This encodes CASSQGYGEEKLFF.

The rearrangement uses TRBV5-1 and TRBJ2-3, with 12 positions matching TRBD2. The germline V gene encodes CDR1 SGHRS and CDR2 YFSETQ. The CDR3 is 16 amino acids. The ends lost 3 bases at V and 6 bases at J; junction bases unmatched: 8. In nucleotides, the CDR3 is TGCGCCAGCAGCTGGACGCTAGCGGGAGGGCCCGATACGCAGTATTTT. Protein: CASSWTLAGGPDTQYF.

CDR3 sequence reads: CASSIGINQPQHF. CDR3 DNA sequence: TGTGCCAGTAGTATAGGTATAAATCAGCCCCAGCATTTT. The chain couples TRBV19 to TRBJ1-5; D is undetermined. CDR3 length equals 13 residues. Looked up from germline, CDR1 is LNHDA and CDR2 is SQIVND (reference sequence). With 1 base removed from V and 4 bases from J, the gap between germline ends came to 5 bases.

This clone has a single count. The J gene is TRBJ2-5, the V gene TRBV2; D possibly corresponds to TRBD2 (7 bases). Germline CDR1 SNHLY, CDR2 FYNNEI. The germline V and J ends were trimmed by 6 bases and 10 bases, with 12 bases remaining between them. CDR3 length equals 11 residues. The CDR3 DNA reads as TGTGCCAGCAGGGGAGGGGGGGACCAGTACTTC. Translation: CASRGGGDQYF.

The chain recombines TRBV6-1 with TRBJ2-6; TRBD2 agrees at 14 bases. Germline-derived CDR1 and CDR2 are MNHNS and SASEGT. The V gene end was trimmed by 3 bases and the J gene end by 4 bases; junction bases not matched to a gene: 5. This CDR3 region has 18 residues. The chain's CDR3 is CASSETSGRVGGANVLTF. The CDR3 bases are TGTGCCAGCAGTGAGACTAGCGGGAGGGTAGGGGGGGCCAACGTCCTGACTTTC.

This rearrangement joins TRBV9 to TRBJ2-1, with 12 bases lining up with TRBD2. J gave up 13 bases and V 3 bases, and 11 bases lay outside the gene matches. Germline V CDR1 and CDR2: SGDLS, YYNGEE. The CDR3 consists of 15 residues. The CDR3, as DNA: TGTGCCAGCAGCGCCCATACGACTAGCGGGAGCCTTCAGTTCTTC. This sequence encodes CASSAHTTSGSLQFF.

The chain combines TRBV7-6 with TRBJ2-3; D remains unclear. This CDR3 region has 13 residues. In germline, CDR1 is SGHVS, CDR2 FNYEAQ. Trimming took 5 bases from V and 2 from J, leaving 8 bases between them. The CDR3 DNA follows: TGTGCCAGCAGCCGCGAGATCACAGATACGCAGTATTTT. Protein product: CASSREITDTQYF.

The chain couples TRBV28 to TRBJ1-2; no firm D call. This CDR3 has 15 amino acids. Germline assignment: CDR1 MDHEN and CDR2 SYDVKM. Trimming pared 5 bases from V and 4 bases from J, leaving 17 bases between. CDR3 DNA sequence: TGTGCCAGCAGTCCTCCCAGAGGGAGCTCCTATGGCTACACCTTC. This translates into CASSPPRGSSYGYTF.

The chain is built from TRBV30 and TRBJ1-2; a weak D match, TRBD1 (6 bases). CDR1 GTSNPN and CDR2 SVGIG come from the germline V gene (reference sequence). Trimming removed 4 bases from V and 6 bases from J, with 9 bases in between. CDR3 length equals 11 residues. The CDR3 region is CAWKGGDGYTF. CDR3 in DNA: TGTGCCTGGAAAGGGGGAGATGGCTACACCTTC.

The chain links TRBV27 to TRBJ2-2; weak D call: TRBD2 (6 bases). The germline V and J ends were trimmed by 4 bases and 1 base, with 10 bases remaining between them. CDR3 size: 15 residues. Germline V lookup: CDR1 MNHEY, CDR2 SMNVEV (reference sequence). CDR3 sequence (DNA): TGTGCCAGCAGTTGGGACGGGAGGAACACCGGGGAGCTGTTTTTT. As protein: CASSWDGRNTGELFF.

The chain carries TRBV15 and TRBJ2-4; possibly TRBD2 for D (6 bases). The ends were cut back, 0 bases at V and 2 bases at J, with 14 bases in the middle. Germline CDR1 LNHNV, CDR2 YYDKDF (reference sequence). The CDR3 extends over 17 amino acids. CDR3 residues: CATSRDLREEPKNIQYF. The CDR3 DNA reads TGTGCCACCAGCAGAGATCTTAGGGAGGAACCCAAAAACATTCAGTACTTC. The complete variable domain, with remaining parts taken from reference TRBV15 and TRBJ2-4, reads DAMVIQNPRYQVTQFGKPVTLSCSQTLNHNVMYWYQQKSSQAPKLLFHYYDKDFNNEADTPDNFQSRRPNTSFCFLDIRSPGLGDTAMYLCATSRDLREEPKNIQYFGAGTRLSVL.

The chain is built from TRBV4-1 and TRBJ1-2; D remains ambiguous. V was trimmed by 1 base and J by 4 bases, leaving 13 bases between them. Germline loops: CDR1 MGHRA, CDR2 YSYEKL. The CDR3 extends over 15 amino acids. The CDR3 nucleotides are TGCGCCAGCAGCCAAGGGGCAGGAACAATCTATGGCTACACCTTC. Amino acid sequence: CASSQGAGTIYGYTF.

A remark on this clone: The junction departs from the called germline gene at one end, perhaps through a read error. The chain carries TRBV15 and TRBJ1-5; 7 bases agree with TRBD1. The CDR3 runs to 17 residues. Germline CDR1 reads LNHNV; CDR2 reads YYDKDF (reference sequence). CDR3 amino acids: CATRRVVKRDSHQPQHF. As DNA, the CDR3 is TGTGCCACCAGAAGAGTCGTAAAAAGGGACAGCCATCAGCCCCAGCATTTT.